What follows are 25 T cell receptor beta chains derived from one specimen sequenced in a study of identical twins listed by TCRdb under 2016. The library was obtained by 5' RACE. Sequencing used an Illumina HiSeq 2000. TCRdb passed the public sequencing reads through fastp at Q25 and MiXCR, retaining productive beta sequences. Entries are consolidated by CDR3 protein sequence, retaining the most common genes and DNA. The sample includes approximately 240,000 distinct CDR3 sequences, with about 14% observed a single time. The top ten clones comprise approximately 8.8% of the sample. Material: memory (CD45RO+) T cells sorted from blood. The cell subset or site label for this specimen denotes: CD45RO+ enriched T cells. The receptor set was obtained from a young woman in good health.

This clonotype appeared a few times. The rearrangement links TRBV12-3 or TRBV12-4 to TRBJ2-1, with TRBD2 identical over 11 bases. The CDR3 has 15 residues. Trimming removed 5 bases from V and 7 bases from J; junction bases left unmatched: 7. CDR3 loop: CASSAGSGRGNEQFF. The DNA for the CDR3 is TGTGCCAGCAGTGCGGGTAGCGGGAGGGGGAATGAGCAGTTCTTC.

The CDR3 reads CASSPGQLTAEAFF. The CDR3, as DNA: TGTGCCAGCAGCCCAGGACAGTTGACCGCTGAAGCTTTCTTT. V and J are TRBV7-2 and TRBJ1-1; D possibly corresponds to TRBD1 (6 bases). The CDR3 covers 14 residues. Germline V gives CDR1 SGHTA, CDR2 FQGNSA. V lost 5 bases to trimming and J lost 6 bases, with 16 bases between them.

The chain employs TRBV6-1 and TRBJ2-7; D possibly corresponds to TRBD2 (6 bases). Germline CDR1 and CDR2: MNHNS and SASEGT. Trimming cost V 7 bases and J 5 bases, with 24 bases left between them. This CDR3 spans 16 amino acids. For the CDR3, the DNA is TGTGCCAGCACCCAGTGGAGCGCTCCTAGGGAGGACGAGCAGTACTTC. Translating gives CASTQWSAPREDEQYF.

Many counts were recorded for this clonotype. V usage is TRBV12-3 or TRBV12-4 and J usage is TRBJ1-2; no reliable D call. CDR3 length equals 13 residues. V was trimmed by 5 bases and J by 4 bases, leaving 11 bases between them. The CDR3 DNA is TGTGCCAGCAGTGCCAGAGGTTCCTATGGCTACACCTTC. This gives the protein CASSARGSYGYTF.

The chain is built from TRBV3-1 and TRBJ1-1; the D gene is possibly TRBD1 (5 bases). This CDR3 is built from 14 residues. The V and J ends lost 1 base and 5 bases respectively, with 11 bases between them. Germline V gives CDR1 LGHDT, CDR2 YNNKEL (reference sequence). The CDR3 reads CASSQVMGGTEAFF. The DNA of the CDR3 is TGTGCCAGCAGCCAAGTGATGGGGGGGACTGAAGCTTTCTTT.

The chain employs TRBV20-1 and TRBJ1-2; no clear D. Germline V gives CDR1 DFQATT, CDR2 SNEGSKA (reference sequence). This CDR3 contains 11 residues. Between the trimmed V and J ends, which lost 5 bases and 6 bases, there was a span of 10 bases. CDR3 residues: CSAPPANGYTF. In DNA form, the CDR3 reads TGCAGTGCTCCCCCCGCAAATGGCTACACCTTC.

This clonotype was counted only a few times. The genes are TRBV4-2 and TRBJ2-3, with TRBD1 matching over 10 bases. The CDR3 extends over 13 amino acids. Trimming took 3 bases from V and 6 from J; bases not matched to a gene: 0. CDR1 LGHNA and CDR2 YNFKEQ come from the germline V gene. This CDR3 reads CASSQDRGDTQYF. Written as DNA, the CDR3 is TGTGCCAGCAGCCAGGACAGGGGGGATACGCAGTATTTT.

The rearrangement uses TRBV27 and TRBJ2-7; tentatively, D is TRBD1 (5 bases). V was shortened by 5 bases and J by 3 bases, with 14 bases between the two germline ends. CDR1 is MNHEY, CDR2 SMNVEV, per germline (reference sequence). The CDR3 extends over 14 amino acids. The CDR3 coding sequence is TGTGCCAGCAGTCAGGGCCGGCTCAGCTACGAGCAGTACTTC. Its translation is CASSQGRLSYEQYF.

This chain links TRBV20-1 with TRBJ2-3, with 8 bases matching TRBD2. CDR1 is DFQATT and CDR2 is SNEGSKA in the germline V gene (reference sequence). V trimming: 7 bases; J trimming: 3 bases; junction bases outside the gene matches: 6. The CDR3 spans 13 residues. The CDR3 DNA follows: TGCAGTGTTAGGAGCGGGGGTACAGATACGCAGTATTTT. Its protein product is CSVRSGGTDTQYF.

In this sample, this clonotype turned up a few times. The chain combines TRBV20-1 with TRBJ2-3; 12 nucleotides align to TRBD2. V trimming: 3 bases; J trimming: 1 base; junction bases outside the gene matches: 5. There are 16 residues in the CDR3. Germline CDR1 reads DFQATT; CDR2 reads SNEGSKA (reference sequence). In nucleotides, the CDR3 is TGCAGTGCTAGCGACCGGACTAGCGGGGGCACAGATACGCAGTATTTT. Translation: CSASDRTSGGTDTQYF.

This clonotype was recorded many times. Here the CDR3 reads CASSRTHEAFF. The CDR3 nucleotides are TGTGCCAGCAGCCGGACTCATGAAGCTTTCTTT. The chain couples TRBV7-9 to TRBJ1-1; D is unresolved. In germline, CDR1 is SEHNR, CDR2 FQNEAQ (reference sequence). The ends were cut back, 5 bases at V and 7 bases at J, with 8 bases in the middle. CDR3 length: 11 amino acids.

This chain joins TRBV3-1 and TRBJ1-5; D gene uncertain. The CDR3 contains 15 residues. Germline CDR1 and CDR2: LGHDT and YNNKEL (reference sequence). V gave up 2 bases and J gave up 6 bases, with 14 bases separating them. This CDR3 reads CASSQSPGLSQPQHF. CDR3 nucleotide sequence: TGTGCCAGCAGCCAATCCCCGGGGTTAAGTCAGCCCCAGCATTTT.

In this sample, this clonotype turned up many times. The rearrangement uses TRBV20-1 and TRBJ2-7, with D perhaps matching TRBD2 (6 bases). The V gene lost 1 base and the J gene lost 4 bases, with 20 bases spanning the gap. Germline assignment: CDR1 DFQATT and CDR2 SNEGSKA (reference sequence). The CDR3 extends over 16 amino acids. CDR3 residues: CSARVVGRDAAYEQYF. The CDR3, as DNA: TGCAGTGCTAGAGTAGTAGGGCGGGACGCCGCTTACGAGCAGTACTTC.

This clonotype was recorded a few times. The chain carries TRBV27 and TRBJ2-1; 7 bases map to TRBD2. The germline gives CDR1 MNHEY, CDR2 SMNVEV (reference sequence). V was clipped by 1 base and J by 0 bases; unmatched bases: 6. This CDR3 contains 17 residues. This CDR3 reads CASSLFSSSGSYNEQFF. For the CDR3, the DNA is TGTGCCAGCAGTTTATTTTCCTCTAGCGGCTCCTACAATGAGCAGTTCTTC.

This clonotype has ten or more counts. The chain recombines TRBV2 with TRBJ2-3; a weak D match, TRBD2 (5 bases). V gave up 6 bases and J gave up 9 bases, with 19 bases separating them. The CDR3 is made up of 14 amino acids. The germline V gene encodes CDR1 SNHLY and CDR2 FYNNEI. CDR3 residues: CASSRDTRSLTQYF. CDR3 DNA sequence: TGTGCCAGCAGCCGAGATACTAGATCCCTGACGCAGTATTTT.

V and J are TRBV7-8 and TRBJ2-4, with D unclear. Germline V gives CDR1 SGHVS, CDR2 FQNEAQ. Trimming stripped 6 bases from V and 0 bases from J, with 9 bases between. There are 14 residues in the CDR3. CDR3 amino acids: CASRSPLAKNIQYF. Written as DNA, the CDR3 is TGTGCCAGCAGATCCCCGCTAGCCAAAAACATTCAGTACTTC.

This clonotype showed up just a few times. The chain carries TRBV9 and TRBJ2-5; no reliable D call. V lost 4 bases and J lost 1, with 8 bases in between. CDR3 length equals 13 residues. The germline V gene encodes CDR1 SGDLS and CDR2 YYNGEE. The DNA for the CDR3 is TGTGCCAGCAGCTTCCGTCTCCAAGAGACCCAGTACTTC. It yields the protein CASSFRLQETQYF.

This clonotype has more than one count but fewer than ten. The rearrangement links TRBV6-1 to TRBJ2-1; D is perhaps TRBD2 (5 bases). V was shortened by 6 bases and J by 8 bases, with 14 bases between the two germline ends. CDR1 and CDR2 (germline): MNHNS, SASEGT. The CDR3 spans 13 residues. The CDR3 DNA sequence: TGTGCCAGCAGGTTCGGGGTCCGACATGAGCAGTTCTTC. As protein: CASRFGVRHEQFF.

This clonotype appeared a few times. The rearrangement uses TRBV5-1 and TRBJ2-1; D is unresolved. V lost 4 bases and J lost 8, with 16 bases in between. The CDR3 runs 14 residues. Germline V gene data show CDR1 as SGHRS and CDR2 as YFSETQ. CDR3 nucleotides: TGCGCCAGCAGCACCACAATTTACGACCATGAGCAGTTCTTC. Amino acid sequence: CASSTTIYDHEQFF. Full variable domain (outside the CDR3, taken from reference TRBV5-1 and TRBJ2-1): KAGVTQTPRYLIKTRGQQVTLSCSPISGHRSVSWYQQTPGQGLQFLFEYFSETQRNKGNFPGRFSGRQFSNSRSEMNVSTLELGDSALYLCASSTTIYDHEQFFGPGTRLTVL.

In this sample, this clonotype turned up many times. The chain carries TRBV5-1 and TRBJ2-7; no clear D. The CDR3 loop spans 13 amino acids. The germline V gene has CDR1 SGHRS and CDR2 YFSETQ. Trimming removed 0 bases at V and 2 bases at J, with 6 bases between. The CDR3: CASSLDRAYEQYF. CDR3 DNA: TGCGCCAGCAGCTTGGACAGAGCCTACGAGCAGTACTTC.

This clonotype showed up just a few times. V gene TRBV7-6 combines with J gene TRBJ2-7; a possible D gene is TRBD1 (6 bases). The CDR3 has 15 amino acids. Germline loops: CDR1 SGHVS, CDR2 FNYEAQ. Trimming removed 1 base at V and 5 bases at J, with 15 bases between. CDR3 in amino acids: CASSLVGGRGHEQYF. The CDR3 DNA follows: TGTGCCAGCAGCTTAGTTGGGGGCAGGGGCCACGAGCAGTACTTC.

This clonotype was detected only a few times. The V call is TRBV11-2, the J call TRBJ2-7; 10 positions agree with TRBD1. Trimming took 2 bases from V and 0 from J; bases not matched to a gene: 13. The CDR3 contains 19 residues. Germline assignment: CDR1 SGHAT and CDR2 FQNNGV. CDR3 protein: CASSLRDRGQRGFSYEQYF. In DNA, the CDR3 is TGTGCCAGCAGCTTAAGGGACAGGGGACAGCGGGGCTTCTCCTACGAGCAGTACTTC.

The gene calls are TRBV6-1 and TRBJ2-1, with D possibly matching TRBD2 (6 bases). The CDR3 spans 15 residues. V lost 6 bases and J 9 bases, leaving 21 bases between the germline ends. Germline CDR1 reads MNHNS; CDR2 reads SASEGT. CDR3 sequence: CASSRAGSLLAEQFF. The CDR3 DNA reads as TGTGCCAGCAGCCGGGCGGGATCCCTCTTGGCTGAGCAGTTCTTC.

This clonotype was picked up a small number of times. V and J are TRBV20-1 and TRBJ1-2; no firm D call. The CDR3 has 14 amino acids. From germline, CDR1 is DFQATT and CDR2 SNEGSKA (reference sequence). Between the trimmed V and J ends, which lost 7 bases and 5 bases, there was a span of 20 bases. In DNA, the CDR3 is TGCAGTGTCGCAACCCCGGGAGCATTTTATGGCTACACCTTC. This gives the protein CSVATPGAFYGYTF.

The chain links TRBV9 to TRBJ2-4, with TRBD2 matching 10 bases. Germline assignment: CDR1 SGDLS and CDR2 YYNGEE. J gave up 1 base and V 5 bases, and 18 bases lay outside the gene matches. The CDR3 spans 20 residues. The CDR3 spells CASRALEREGPLTAKNIQYF. CDR3 sequence (DNA): TGTGCCAGCAGGGCCCTGGAGCGGGAGGGCCCTCTAACCGCCAAAAACATTCAGTACTTC.